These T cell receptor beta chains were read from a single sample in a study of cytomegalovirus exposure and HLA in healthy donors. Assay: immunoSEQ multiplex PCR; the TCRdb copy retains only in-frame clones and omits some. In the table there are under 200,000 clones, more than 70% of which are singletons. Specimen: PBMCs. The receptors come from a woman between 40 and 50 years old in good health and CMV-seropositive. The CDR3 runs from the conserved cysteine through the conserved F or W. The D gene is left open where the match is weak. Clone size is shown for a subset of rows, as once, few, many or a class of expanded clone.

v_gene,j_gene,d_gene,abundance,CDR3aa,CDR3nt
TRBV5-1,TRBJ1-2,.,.,CASTPLDNYNYGYTF,TGCGCCAGCACGCCTCTGGACAACTATAACTATGGCTACACCTTC
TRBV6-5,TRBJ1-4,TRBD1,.,CASSRDRGPEKLFF,TGTGCCAGCAGTAGGGACAGGGGTCCGGAAAAACTGTTTTTT
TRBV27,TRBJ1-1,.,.,CASSSPPGRGGEAFF,TGTGCCAGCAGCAGTCCCCCCGGGCGGGGAGGGGAAGCTTTCTTT
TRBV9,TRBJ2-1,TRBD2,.,CASSLRTSASEQFF,TGTGCCAGCAGCCTTCGGACTAGCGCGAGTGAGCAGTTCTTC
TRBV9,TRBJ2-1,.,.,CASSVGGRILEQEQFF,TGTGCCAGCAGCGTAGGTGGTAGGATTCTAGAGCAAGAGCAGTTCTTC
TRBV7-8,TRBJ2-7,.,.,CASSRGLRYEQYF,TGTGCCAGCAGCCGGGGACTCCGTTACGAGCAGTACTTC
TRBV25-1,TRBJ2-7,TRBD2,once,CASRGTSGSYEQYF,TGTGCCAGCAGAGGGACTAGCGGCTCCTACGAGCAGTACTTC
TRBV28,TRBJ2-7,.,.,CASNSGTYEQYF,TGTGCCAGCAATTCAGGAACCTACGAGCAGTACTTC
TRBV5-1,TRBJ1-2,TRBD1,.,CASSLDGQGAFGYTF,TGCGCCAGCAGCTTGGATGGACAGGGGGCTTTTGGCTACACCTTC
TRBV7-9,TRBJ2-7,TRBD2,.,CASSVTRGGREQYF,TGTGCCAGCAGCGTCACCCGGGGGGGGAGGGAGCAGTACTTC
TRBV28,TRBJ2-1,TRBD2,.,CASSFRSRGLALEQFF,TGTGCCAGCAGTTTTAGGTCCCGCGGACTAGCCCTTGAGCAGTTCTTC
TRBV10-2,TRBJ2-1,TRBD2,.,CASSALAGGGNEQFF,TGCGCCAGCAGTGCCTTAGCGGGAGGTGGCAATGAGCAGTTCTTC
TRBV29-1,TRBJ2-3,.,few,CSVLGTLLGGDTQYF,TGCAGCGTCCTAGGGACACTCCTAGGGGGAGATACGCAGTATTTT
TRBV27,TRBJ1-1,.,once,CASSSQGWGRVNTEAFF,TGTGCCAGCAGTTCCCAGGGGTGGGGCAGGGTGAACACTGAAGCTTTCTTT
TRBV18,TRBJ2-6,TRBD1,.,CASSGDGSDRGSSGANVLTF,TGTGCCAGCTCGGGGGACGGATCGGACAGGGGTAGCTCTGGGGCCAACGTCCTGACTTTC
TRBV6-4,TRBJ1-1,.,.,CASSDSIVGVIFINTEAFF,TGTGCCAGCAGTGACTCGATCGTAGGGGTAATTTTTATTAACACTGAAGCTTTCTTT
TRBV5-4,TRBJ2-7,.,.,CASSSPGREQYF,TGTGCCAGCAGCTCACCAGGGCGCGAGCAGTACTTC
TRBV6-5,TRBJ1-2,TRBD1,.,CASSYSGTGDYGYTF,TGTGCCAGCAGTTACTCAGGGACAGGAGACTATGGCTACACCTTC
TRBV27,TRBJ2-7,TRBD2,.,CASRSGDFVHEQYF,TGTGCCAGCAGAAGCGGGGATTTCGTCCACGAGCAGTACTTC
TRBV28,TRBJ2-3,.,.,CASAGFVSDTQYF,TGTGCCAGCGCGGGTTTCGTCTCAGATACGCAGTATTTT
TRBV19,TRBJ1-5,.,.,CASSITGLGNQPQHF,TGTGCCAGTAGTATAACAGGGTTGGGGAATCAGCCCCAGCATTTT
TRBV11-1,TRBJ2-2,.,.,CASSLNTGELFF,TGTGCCAGCAGCCTGAACACCGGGGAGCTGTTTTTT
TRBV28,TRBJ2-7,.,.,CASSSPGGSLYEQYF,TGTGCCAGCAGTTCCCCCGGCGGGTCTCTCTACGAGCAGTACTTC
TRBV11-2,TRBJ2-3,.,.,CASSPQGGRSTDTQYF,TGTGCCAGCAGCCCGCAAGGGGGACGCAGCACAGATACGCAGTATTTT
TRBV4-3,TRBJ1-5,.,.,CASSHLVNLDGHQPQHF,TGCGCCAGCAGCCATCTGGTAAATTTAGATGGGCATCAGCCCCAGCATTTT
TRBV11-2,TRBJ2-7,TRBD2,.,CASSPRGTGTSVYEQYF,TGTGCCAGTTCCCCCCGGGGTACCGGGACTAGCGTCTACGAGCAGTACTTC
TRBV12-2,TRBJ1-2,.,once,CASRFPTCRDSPNYGYTF,TGTGCAAGTCGCTTTCCGACTTGCCGGGATTCCCCTAACTATGGCTACACCTTC
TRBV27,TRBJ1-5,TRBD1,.,CASSATGTGLYSNQPQHF,TGTGCCAGCAGTGCGACAGGGACAGGTCTATATAGCAATCAGCCCCAGCATTTT
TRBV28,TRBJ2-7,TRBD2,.,CASSFAGGFYEQYF,TGTGCCAGCAGTTTCGCGGGAGGATTCTACGAGCAGTACTTC